This passage covers 28 T cell receptor beta chains from one sample sequenced in a study of CD8+CD57+ T cells in acquired aplastic anemia. The use of genomic DNA as template underpinned the TCR beta VDJ and CDR3 profiling. TCRdb ran MiXCR on the reads and lists one entry per CDR3 protein. The sample yields just over 450,000 distinct CDR3 sequences, about a third seen once. An expansion of CD8+CD57+ cells by flow cytometry had been shown in patients chosen for sequencing. The specimen sequenced was sorted CD4+, CD8+, or CD8+CD57+ T cells (not recorded which) from PBMCs. These receptors were obtained from a human donor with aplastic anemia.

This clonotype has more than one count but fewer than ten. The chain recombines TRBV6-1 with TRBJ2-1; D remains unclear. Germline loops: CDR1 MNHNS, CDR2 SASEGT. Trimming cost V 2 bases and J 8 bases, with 10 bases left between them. This CDR3 has 13 amino acids. CDR3 amino acids: CASSEFRVYEQFF. The CDR3 DNA reads as TGTGCCAGCAGTGAATTTAGGGTCTATGAGCAGTTCTTC.

A note on this clonotype: A much larger clone lies a single base off, so this may be a read error. V is TRBV7-3 and J is TRBJ1-2; D is perhaps TRBD1 (6 bases). This CDR3 has 12 amino acids. Germline V gene sequence: CDR1 SGHTA, CDR2 FQGTGA. Trimming cost V 3 bases and J 9 bases, with 11 bases left between them. This chain's CDR3 is CASSLDRVSYTF. Here the CDR3 DNA reads TGTGCCAGCAGCTTGGACAGAGTGAGCTACACCTTC.

This clonotype was detected only a few times. The rearrangement links TRBV4-2 to TRBJ2-1; 15 bases agree with TRBD2. The germline gives CDR1 LGHNA, CDR2 YNFKEQ. This CDR3 is built from 18 residues. V was clipped by 4 bases and J by 4 bases; unmatched bases: 8. CDR3 DNA: TGTGCCAGCAGCCTTGGACTAGCGGGAGGGCCGGGGTACAATGAGCAGTTCTTC. Protein sequence: CASSLGLAGGPGYNEQFF.

The rearrangement uses TRBV15 and TRBJ2-7, with D perhaps TRBD2 (6 bases). Deletions cut 7 bases from V and 0 bases from J, with 28 bases between. Germline lookup yields CDR1 LNHNV and CDR2 YYDKDF (reference sequence). CDR3 length: 19 residues. CDR3 amino acids: CATTADLPGLSGFSYEQYF. CDR3 DNA: TGTGCCACCACTGCGGACCTGCCGGGCCTGAGCGGGTTCTCCTACGAGCAGTACTTC. Full variable domain (remainder filled in from reference TRBV15 and TRBJ2-7): DAMVIQNPRYQVTQFGKPVTLSCSQTLNHNVMYWYQQKSSQAPKLLFHYYDKDFNNEADTPDNFQSRRPNTSFCFLDIRSPGLGDTAMYLCATTADLPGLSGFSYEQYFGPGTRLTVT.

The chain recombines TRBV19 with TRBJ2-2; tentatively, D is TRBD1 or TRBD2 (6 bases each). Trimming stripped 4 bases from V and 5 bases from J, with 14 bases between. Germline V gene data show CDR1 as LNHDA and CDR2 as SQIVND (reference sequence). The CDR3 runs to 15 residues. The CDR3 region has the DNA TGTGCCAGTAGTAGGGGGGCCGGGCGGACCGGGGAGCTGTTTTTT. Its translation is CASSRGAGRTGELFF.

This sequence joins TRBV19 and TRBJ1-2; 7 nucleotides align to TRBD1. The germline V gene encodes CDR1 LNHDA and CDR2 SQIVND (reference sequence). Trimming at V came to 3 bases and at J to 4 bases, leaving 8 bases not matched to a gene. The CDR3 totals 15 residues. Here the CDR3 reads CASSMGWQGGYGYTF. For the CDR3, the DNA is TGTGCCAGTAGTATGGGCTGGCAGGGGGGCTATGGCTACACCTTC.

This chain joins TRBV10-3 and TRBJ1-5; 8 bases agree with TRBD1. The CDR3 loop spans 14 amino acids. Trimming removed 7 bases from V and 7 bases from J; junction bases left unmatched: 9. Per the germline V gene, CDR1 is ENHRY and CDR2 is SYGVKD. CDR3 sequence: CAITEGQGIQPQHF. Here the CDR3 DNA reads TGTGCCATCACCGAAGGACAGGGTATACAGCCCCAGCATTTT.

The chain employs TRBV24-1 and TRBJ2-1; 13 bases fit TRBD2. J lost 0 bases, V lost 2 bases, and 18 bases had no gene match. The germline V gene has CDR1 KGHDR and CDR2 SFDVKD. The CDR3 covers 23 residues. The CDR3 bases are TGTGCCACCAGTGATTCCCCCGAGTCGGCGGGACTAGCGGGACGCTCCTCCTACAATGAGCAGTTCTTC. This gives the protein CATSDSPESAGLAGRSSYNEQFF.

This clonotype has just a few counts. The genes are TRBV24-1 and TRBJ2-2; 13 positions agree with TRBD2. The V segment lost 6 bases and the J segment 3 bases; nucleotides outside the gene matches: 3. Germline V gives CDR1 KGHDR, CDR2 SFDVKD. CDR3 length: 16 residues. CDR3 loop: CATSPGLAGYTGELFF. DNA of the CDR3: TGTGCCACCAGTCCGGGACTAGCGGGGTACACCGGGGAGCTGTTTTTT.

The chain couples TRBV2 to TRBJ1-2; a weak D match, TRBD1 (5 bases). The ends were cut back, 0 bases at V and 1 base at J, with 9 bases in the middle. The CDR3 totals 15 residues. CDR1 and CDR2 (germline): SNHLY, FYNNEI. In nucleotides, the CDR3 is TGTGCCAGCAGTGAAGCGGGGCTGCTTAACTATGGCTACACCTTC. Amino acid sequence: CASSEAGLLNYGYTF.

This clonotype has a handful of counts. The chain joins TRBV11-3 to TRBJ2-3, with a tentative D call TRBD1 (6 bases). Germline V gene data show CDR1 as SGHNT and CDR2 as YENEEA. The V end lost 5 bases, the J end lost 1 base, and 13 bases lay between the germline ends. The CDR3 covers 15 residues. The CDR3 here is CASSPRDTRTDTQYF. The CDR3 DNA follows: TGTGCCAGCAGCCCCCGGGACACCCGCACAGATACGCAGTATTTT.

This clonotype was seen a handful of times. This rearrangement joins TRBV7-8 to TRBJ1-1, with D maybe TRBD1 (6 bases). Germline CDR1 reads SGHVS; CDR2 reads FQNEAQ. The CDR3 covers 15 residues. Trimming cost V 5 bases and J 1 base, with 14 bases left between them. In DNA form, the CDR3 reads TGTGCCAGCAGCCCGCCCAGGGGTTGGAACACTGAAGCTTTCTTT. This sequence encodes CASSPPRGWNTEAFF.

This rearrangement joins TRBV28 to TRBJ1-5; 9 bases align to TRBD1. J lost 7 bases, V lost 3 bases, and 10 bases had no gene match. Germline CDR1 reads MDHEN; CDR2 reads SYDVKM. This CDR3 spans 16 amino acids. In DNA form, the CDR3 reads TGTGCCAGCAGTTTCCGGCTTGATGGGACAGGGCAGCCCCAGCATTTT. Protein product: CASSFRLDGTGQPQHF.

This clonotype was picked up many times. The CDR3 reads CATKRESSYNEQFF. The CDR3 nucleotides read TGTGCCACGAAGCGGGAGAGCTCCTACAATGAGCAGTTCTTC. This chain uses TRBV15 with TRBJ2-1, with 8 bases matching TRBD2. Germline V lookup: CDR1 LNHNV, CDR2 YYDKDF (reference sequence). The CDR3 length is 14 residues. Unmatched junction bases numbered 4, after V lost 9 bases and J lost 0 bases.

The chain uses TRBV11-2 and TRBJ2-1, with D uncertain. Deletions cut 2 bases from V and 7 bases from J, with 15 bases between. The CDR3 totals 15 residues. Germline CDR1 SGHAT, CDR2 FQNNGV. The CDR3 DNA reads as TGTGCCAGCAGCTTAAATGATCTAGAAAGAAATGAGCAGTTCTTC. This codes for CASSLNDLERNEQFF.

The chain combines TRBV5-1 with TRBJ1-3; 7 bases align to TRBD1. Germline V gene lookup returns CDR1 SGHRS and CDR2 YFSETQ. The junction had 12 bases not matched to a gene; V was cut back by 5 bases and J by 4 bases. The CDR3 is made up of 16 amino acids. Here the CDR3 reads CASSREMTGFGNTIYF. Written as DNA, the CDR3 is TGCGCCAGCAGTAGAGAAATGACAGGGTTCGGAAACACCATATATTTT. Filled out from reference TRBV5-1 and TRBJ1-3, the complete variable domain reads KAGVTQTPRYLIKTRGQQVTLSCSPISGHRSVSWYQQTPGQGLQFLFEYFSETQRNKGNFPGRFSGRQFSNSRSEMNVSTLELGDSALYLCASSREMTGFGNTIYFGEGSWLTVV.

The chain couples TRBV10-3 to TRBJ1-5; D perhaps matches TRBD1 (6 bases). The CDR3 spans 13 residues. The ends were cut back, 11 bases at V and 6 bases at J, with 17 bases in the middle. The germline gives CDR1 ENHRY, CDR2 SYGVKD. CDR3 amino acids: CAESRGFSQPQHF. Written as DNA, the CDR3 is TGTGCCGAGTCAAGGGGGTTTAGTCAGCCCCAGCATTTT.

This chain connects TRBV25-1 to TRBJ1-5, with 10 positions matching TRBD1. Germline CDR1 reads MGHDK; CDR2 reads SYGVNS. The CDR3 runs 17 residues. The J segment lost 5 bases and the V segment lost 5 bases, leaving 12 bases of the junction unmatched. CDR3 bases: TGTGCCAGCAGTTTACAGGGGGGACAGGGGTTCGATCAGCCCCAGCATTTT. It codes for CASSLQGGQGFDQPQHF.

V is TRBV5-1 and J is TRBJ2-7, with TRBD2 as a possible D gene (5 bases). The germline V and J ends were trimmed by 1 base and 5 bases, with 22 bases remaining between them. The germline CDR1 and CDR2 sequences are SGHRS and YFSETQ. The length of the CDR3 is 17 residues. CDR3 protein: CASSLILQSEGYHEQYF. CDR3 bases: TGCGCCAGCAGCTTGATCCTCCAGTCCGAGGGCTACCACGAGCAGTACTTC.

The rearrangement joins TRBV19 to TRBJ2-5, with 8 bases fitting TRBD1. Germline CDR1 LNHDA, CDR2 SQIVND (reference sequence). The CDR3 runs 14 residues. J lost 5 bases, V lost 3 bases, and 5 bases had no gene match. The CDR3 loop reads CASSISGGRETQYF. CDR3 in DNA: TGTGCCAGTAGTATCTCAGGGGGCAGGGAGACCCAGTACTTC.

This clonotype was seen ten or more times. CDR3 sequence: CASSRDRVDLPTEAFF. The CDR3 bases are TGTGCCAGCAGCCGTGACAGGGTTGATCTTCCCACTGAAGCTTTCTTT. The chain combines TRBV2 with TRBJ1-1; 7 nucleotides line up with TRBD1. V shed 6 bases, J shed 4 bases, and the junction held 14 bases outside the gene matches. This CDR3 has 16 amino acids. In germline, CDR1 is SNHLY, CDR2 FYNNEI.

Note on this clonotype: As the CDR3 is not closed by the conserved phenylalanine or tryptophan, this likely results from a read error. The chain is built from TRBV7-6 and TRBJ1-6; D uncertain. V lost 5 bases to trimming and J lost 9 bases, with 11 bases between them. The CDR3 runs 13 residues. Germline CDR1 is SGHVS and CDR2 is FNYEAQ. DNA of the CDR3: TGTGCCAGCAGCGGGCGTAGCGGTTCACCCCTCCACCTT. It translates to CASSGRSGSPLHL.

The chain carries TRBV27 and TRBJ2-7; no clear D gene. The CDR3 is 14 amino acids. CDR1 and CDR2 (germline): MNHEY, SMNVEV (reference sequence). V dropped 1 base and J dropped 2 bases, with 9 bases sitting between them. The CDR3 coding sequence is TGTGCCAGCAGTTTATGGCCACGGGCCTACGAGCAGTACTTC. Its translation: CASSLWPRAYEQYF.

The V call is TRBV2, the J call TRBJ1-1; D ambiguous. V lost 4 bases, J lost 8 bases, and 8 bases lay in between. This CDR3 comprises 11 residues. Germline assignment: CDR1 SNHLY and CDR2 FYNNEI. CDR3 nucleotide sequence: TGTGCCAGCAGTGTAAAAGGGGAAGCTTTCTTT. Residues: CASSVKGEAFF.

The rearrangement uses TRBV2 and TRBJ1-5; a possible D gene is TRBD1 (5 bases). Germline V gives CDR1 SNHLY, CDR2 FYNNEI. This CDR3 has 14 amino acids. Between the trimmed V and J ends, which lost 6 bases and 4 bases, there was a span of 13 bases. This CDR3 is CASSGAGRNQPQHF. The CDR3 DNA reads TGTGCCAGCAGCGGGGCAGGGCGGAATCAGCCCCAGCATTTT.

This clonotype was recorded a few times. The genes are TRBV20-1 and TRBJ2-5, with 13 nucleotides matching TRBD2. The germline gives CDR1 DFQATT, CDR2 SNEGSKA (reference sequence). The CDR3 runs 18 residues. V shed 3 bases, J shed 2 bases, and the junction held 12 bases outside the gene matches. The CDR3 loop is CSARSTSGGAIWQETQYF. CDR3 in DNA: TGCAGTGCTAGGTCAACTAGCGGGGGGGCCATATGGCAAGAGACCCAGTACTTC.

This clonotype was observed a handful of times. The chain combines TRBV2 with TRBJ2-7; TRBD1 aligns across 8 bases. The CDR3 runs 15 residues. The trim removed 6 bases at V and 2 bases at J, leaving 9 bases unmatched. CDR1 and CDR2 from the germline V gene are SNHLY and FYNNEI. DNA of the CDR3: TGTGCCAGCAGCCATGACAGGGGTGGGCCCTACGAGCAGTACTTC. As protein: CASSHDRGGPYEQYF.

This clonotype came up many times. The J gene is TRBJ2-7, the V gene TRBV20-1, with TRBD1 matching 8 bases. Germline lookup yields CDR1 DFQATT and CDR2 SNEGSKA (reference sequence). The CDR3 runs 14 residues. With 6 bases clipped from V and 3 bases from J, the junction kept 10 bases outside the gene matches. This chain's CDR3 is CSAERRTGIYEQYF. CDR3 DNA: TGCAGTGCCGAACGCAGGACAGGGATCTACGAGCAGTACTTC.